These 5 T cell receptor beta chains came from one sample sequenced in a study of blood T cell repertoires in COVID-19. The data were produced by immunoSEQ multiplex PCR, yet TCRdb's version contains in-frame clones alone and is incomplete. Among about 400,000 clones listed, 86% were seen once. The sequencing sample was made of peripheral blood. These receptors all stem from a woman in her thirties with active or convalescent COVID-19.

The chain joins TRBV15 to TRBJ2-7; unclear D gene. Trimming took 0 bases from V and 2 from J, leaving 8 bases between them. The germline CDR1 and CDR2 sequences are LNHNV and YYDKDF (reference sequence). The CDR3 runs to 14 residues. The CDR3 loop reads CATSRDASTYEQYF. CDR3 DNA: TGTGCCACCAGCAGAGATGCGTCAACCTACGAGCAGTACTTC.

Points on this clone: Possible read error: a much larger clone is one base away. J is TRBJ1-1 and V is TRBV6-1; no definite D call. CDR3 length: 13 residues. V was trimmed by 0 bases and J by 1 base, leaving 3 bases between them. Germline V CDR1 and CDR2: MNHNS, SASEGT. CDR3 protein: CASSEARNTEAFF. CDR3 DNA: TGTGCCAGCAGTGAAGCGAGGAACACTGAAGCTTTCTTT.

V gene TRBV7-2 combines with J gene TRBJ1-3; D is unclear. The germline CDR1 and CDR2 sequences are SGHTA and FQGNSA. V lost 0 bases, J lost 3 bases, and 12 bases lay in between. The CDR3 length is 16 residues. The CDR3 nucleotides are TGTGCCAGCAGCTTAGCCCGGACTTTTAGTGGAAACACCATATATTTT. Its translation: CASSLARTFSGNTIYF.

This clone was counted a single time. The V call is TRBV3-1 (or the pseudogene TRBV3-2), the J call TRBJ2-7, with 10 bases aligning to TRBD2. V lost 4 bases and J lost 5; bases outside the gene matches: 5. The CDR3 runs 14 residues. CDR1 is LGHDT, CDR2 YNNKEL, per germline (reference sequence). CDR3 nucleotides: TGTGCCAGCAGCCCCGGGACTAGCGTCCACGAGCAGTACTTC. Its translation is CASSPGTSVHEQYF.

The rearrangement uses TRBV19 and TRBJ2-1; possible D gene TRBD1, 5 bases. Trimming shortened V by 3 bases and J by 0 bases, and 12 bases separated the two germline ends. The CDR3 has 16 residues. CDR1 LNHDA and CDR2 SQIVND come from the germline V gene (reference sequence). CDR3 DNA: TGTGCCAGTAGTATGGGGCTACAGAGCTCCTACAATGAGCAGTTCTTC. As protein: CASSMGLQSSYNEQFF.